Listed below are T cell receptor beta chains from one sample, sequenced in a study of Graves' ophthalmopathy and Graves' hyperthyroidism. TCRdb used MiXCR to reprocess the multiplex PCR reads, holding one entry per CDR3 protein. The sample contains hundreds of thousands of distinct CDR3 sequences, 22% of which appear only once. What was sequenced was peripheral blood. The receptor source for this set is a woman younger than 35 with stable Graves' hyperthyroidism. Some clones in this sample may be carry-over from other donors' samples. Both conserved end residues are trimmed from each CDR3. The size field is filled for only some rows; it gives once, few, many or a size class.

CDR3: ATSDNRGRNTGELF
J: TRBJ2-2
size: .
V: TRBV24-1

CDR3: ASSTSTGGSHLH
J: TRBJ1-6
size: .
V: TRBV9

CDR3: ASSLGELLTQETQY
J: TRBJ2-5
size: .
V: TRBV12-3/TRBV12-4

CDR3: ASRRSTGYGYT
J: TRBJ1-2
size: many
V: TRBV6-5

CDR3: ASEGGLTYEQY
J: TRBJ2-7
size: once
V: TRBV6-1

CDR3: ASSRHLTEAF
J: TRBJ1-1
size: many
V: TRBV7-2

CDR3: SARAGSNYGYT
J: TRBJ1-2
size: many
V: TRBV20-1

CDR3: ASRLKPSWVEAF
J: TRBJ1-1
size: .
V: TRBV28

CDR3: ASSFTRDRPYEQY
J: TRBJ2-7
size: many
V: TRBV7-9

CDR3: ASSEADMNTEAF
J: TRBJ1-1
size: many
V: TRBV6-1

CDR3: ASSWTRFGETQY
J: TRBJ2-5
size: few
V: TRBV5-1

CDR3: ASPRTDSPLH
J: TRBJ1-6
size: many
V: TRBV5-1

CDR3: ASSPLTGDSNQPQH
J: TRBJ1-5
size: .
V: TRBV19

CDR3: ASSSTLGPTYPGELF
J: TRBJ2-2
size: few
V: TRBV5-4

CDR3: ASSLRQGIGQGYT
J: TRBJ1-2
size: many
V: TRBV11-2

CDR3: SARPPASSSIHEQY
J: TRBJ2-7
size: .
V: TRBV20-1

CDR3: ASSFYLYGYT
J: TRBJ1-2
size: many
V: TRBV12-3/TRBV12-4

CDR3: ASSDPGQGGGHT
J: TRBJ1-2
size: many
V: TRBV6-4

CDR3: ASSFEGIYEQY
J: TRBJ2-7
size: many
V: TRBV28

CDR3: ASSDPTRYEQY
J: TRBJ2-7
size: .
V: TRBV6-1

CDR3: SAQLAGVYEQY
J: TRBJ2-7
size: many
V: TRBV29-1

CDR3: ASSPGMVGEQC
J: TRBJ2-7
size: .
V: TRBV11-2

CDR3: ASSPGLAGGTAKNIQY
J: TRBJ2-4
size: few
V: TRBV11-2

CDR3: ASSPRGGDNSPLH
J: TRBJ1-6
size: many
V: TRBV12-3/TRBV12-4

CDR3: SARGISVQETQY
J: TRBJ2-5
size: many
V: TRBV20-1

CDR3: ASSYSYGTVGQETQY
J: TRBJ2-5
size: .
V: TRBV6-2/TRBV6-3

CDR3: ASSYSSLLSNTGELF
J: TRBJ2-2
size: many
V: TRBV6-5

CDR3: ASSSAGGTGRSYEQY
J: TRBJ2-7
size: many
V: TRBV7-6

CDR3: ASSLWAPYRDRIYGYT
J: TRBJ1-2
size: few
V: TRBV11-2

CDR3: ASSYARDRGRNQPQH
J: TRBJ1-5
size: many
V: TRBV28

CDR3: ASSPSMTGELF
J: TRBJ2-2
size: many
V: TRBV6-5

CDR3: ASSSKQGAIYEQY
J: TRBJ2-7
size: many
V: TRBV27

CDR3: ASSFREGFWNTEAF
J: TRBJ1-1
size: many
V: TRBV28

CDR3: ASSLARLRGQY
J: TRBJ2-3
size: few
V: TRBV12-3/TRBV12-4

CDR3: ASSPTGDSLYEQY
J: TRBJ2-7
size: .
V: TRBV7-9

CDR3: SARVPGQGTYEQY
J: TRBJ2-7
size: few
V: TRBV20-1

CDR3: ASSVDLSGRAGYTGELF
J: TRBJ2-2
size: .
V: TRBV9

CDR3: ASGPRGAGANVLT
J: TRBJ2-6
size: few
V: TRBV27

CDR3: ASSEYTTGGSTEAF
J: TRBJ1-1
size: .
V: TRBV25-1

CDR3: ASTTGVNTEAF
J: TRBJ1-1
size: many
V: TRBV6-1

CDR3: ASTRATLQETQY
J: TRBJ2-5
size: many
V: TRBV12-3/TRBV12-4

CDR3: ASSEQGQPQH
J: TRBJ1-5
size: many
V: TRBV2

CDR3: SVEEWLNTEAF
J: TRBJ1-1
size: many
V: TRBV29-1

CDR3: ASGVGAGNQPQH
J: TRBJ1-5
size: many
V: TRBV12-3/TRBV12-4

CDR3: ASSFPDQTYEQY
J: TRBJ2-7
size: many
V: TRBV12-3/TRBV12-4

CDR3: ASLPGRTTGGYEQY
J: TRBJ2-7
size: many
V: TRBV11-1

CDR3: ASSLGTEHNSPLH
J: TRBJ1-6
size: many
V: TRBV7-9

CDR3: ASSELTGVSPLH
J: TRBJ1-6
size: few
V: TRBV6-1